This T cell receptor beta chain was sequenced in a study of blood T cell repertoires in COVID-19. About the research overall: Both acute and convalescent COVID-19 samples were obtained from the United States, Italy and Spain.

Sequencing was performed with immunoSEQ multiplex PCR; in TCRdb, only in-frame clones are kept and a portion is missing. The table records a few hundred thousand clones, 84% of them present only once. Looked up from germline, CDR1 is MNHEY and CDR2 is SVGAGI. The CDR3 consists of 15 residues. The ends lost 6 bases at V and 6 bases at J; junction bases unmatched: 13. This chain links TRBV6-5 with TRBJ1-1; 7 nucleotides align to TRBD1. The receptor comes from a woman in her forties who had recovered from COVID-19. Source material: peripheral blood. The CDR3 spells CASSRVGGSSAEAFF. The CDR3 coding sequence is TGTGCCAGCAGCCGGGTAGGGGGCTCCTCCGCTGAAGCTTTCTTT.